Shown below are 10 T cell receptor beta chains from a single sample sequenced in a study of blood T cells in healthy people across ages. A second PCR of about 7 to 12 cycles used a sample-barcoded 5' primer and a J-beta primer mix. TCRdb processed the 5' RACE reads anew with MiXCR; each CDR3 protein has one entry. The sample records fewer than 2 million distinct CDR3 sequences, 35% to 50% being singletons. Sequenced sample: blood. Receptors were obtained from a human donor in good health.

The table lists this clonotype with a few counts. A read error may produce the germline difference seen at one junction end. V usage is TRBV7-8 and J usage is TRBJ1-1, with 7 bases that match TRBD1. Germline V gene data show CDR1 as SGHVS and CDR2 as FQNEAQ. This CDR3 has 16 residues. In DNA form, the CDR3 reads TGCGCCAGCAGCTTTTCGACAGGGATGGGGTACACTGAAGCTTTCTTT. It encodes CASSFSTGMGYTEAFF.

The sample holds a few counts of this clonotype. J is TRBJ1-1 and V is TRBV4-2; 7 bases align to TRBD1. This CDR3 contains 17 residues. In germline, CDR1 is LGHNA, CDR2 YNFKEQ. V trimming: 2 bases; J trimming: 2 bases; junction bases outside the gene matches: 11. The CDR3 here is CASSQTSPDRDNTEAFF. DNA of the CDR3: TGTGCCAGCAGCCAAACCTCACCCGACAGGGACAACACTGAAGCTTTCTTT.

The genes are TRBV5-6 and TRBJ2-1; D is perhaps TRBD1 or TRBD2 (5 bases each). Germline values: CDR1 SGHDT, CDR2 YYEEEE. CDR3 length: 17 amino acids. V was trimmed by 4 bases and J by 2 bases, leaving 19 bases between them. The CDR3 here is CASSLISGTVPYNEQFF. The CDR3 DNA is TGTGCCAGCAGCCTCATTTCCGGGACGGTCCCCTACAATGAGCAGTTCTTC.

V and J are TRBV19 and TRBJ2-7; 9 bases agree with TRBD1. The CDR3 is made up of 15 amino acids. The germline V gene encodes CDR1 LNHDA and CDR2 SQIVND (reference sequence). V lost 4 bases to trimming and J lost 2 bases; unmatched junction nucleotides: 6. The CDR3 is CASSTQGAGAYEQYF. The DNA for the CDR3 is TGTGCCAGTAGTACACAGGGGGCCGGGGCCTACGAGCAGTACTTC.

The chain couples TRBV12-3 or TRBV12-4 to TRBJ2-1, with a tentative D call TRBD2 (5 bases). The V gene lost 3 bases and the J gene lost 8 bases, with 17 bases spanning the gap. The CDR3 sequence is 15 residues long. The CDR3, as DNA: TGTGCCAGCAGTTTGGCGGGCCCCCTACCGGATGAGCAGTTCTTC. Its translation is CASSLAGPLPDEQFF.

The table lists this clonotype with a few counts. CDR3 sequence: CASSLERAGALSEADTQYF. CDR3 sequence (DNA): TGTGCCAGCAGCTTAGAGAGGGCAGGGGCGCTGTCTGAGGCAGATACGCAGTATTTT. V is TRBV7-9 and J is TRBJ2-3; a possible D gene is TRBD1 (6 bases). The CDR3 has 19 amino acids. Germline V gene lookup returns CDR1 SEHNR and CDR2 FQNEAQ (reference sequence). Trimming took off 1 base at V and 4 bases at J, with 24 bases between the two ends.

This clonotype was observed a handful of times. The gene calls are TRBV4-3 and TRBJ2-1; D not certain. V was pared by 1 base and J by 7 bases, with 11 bases between. This CDR3 region has 14 residues. Germline CDR1 LGHNA, CDR2 YSLEER. The CDR3 loop is CASSQAWVGNEQFF. Here the CDR3 DNA reads TGCGCCAGCAGCCAAGCTTGGGTTGGAAATGAGCAGTTCTTC.

The chain uses TRBV6-2 or TRBV6-3 and TRBJ1-2; D is undetermined. CDR3 size: 13 residues. Between the trimmed V and J ends, which lost 2 bases and 2 bases, there was a span of 6 bases. Per the germline V gene, CDR1 is MNHEY and CDR2 is SVGEGT. The CDR3: CASSYVGNYGYTF. The CDR3 DNA sequence: TGTGCCAGCAGTTACGTGGGCAACTATGGCTACACCTTC.

The gene calls are TRBV7-6 and TRBJ1-1; perhaps TRBD1 as D (5 bases). CDR1 and CDR2 from the germline V gene are SGHVS and FNYEAQ. This CDR3 comprises 17 residues. Trimming left V 2 bases short and J 7 bases short, with 23 bases between. The CDR3 is CASSLSYGGQLPNEAFF. CDR3 in DNA: TGTGCCAGCAGCTTAAGTTACGGGGGTCAGCTCCCCAATGAAGCTTTCTTT.

The J gene is TRBJ2-4, the V gene TRBV3-1; TRBD1 might be the D (6 bases). Trimming cost V 1 base and J 12 bases, with 13 bases left between them. The CDR3 length is 13 residues. The germline CDR1 and CDR2 sequences are LGHDT and YNNKEL (reference sequence). The CDR3 sequence is CASSQGSRGDQYF. The DNA of the CDR3 is TGTGCCAGCAGCCAAGGTTCCAGGGGAGATCAGTACTTC.